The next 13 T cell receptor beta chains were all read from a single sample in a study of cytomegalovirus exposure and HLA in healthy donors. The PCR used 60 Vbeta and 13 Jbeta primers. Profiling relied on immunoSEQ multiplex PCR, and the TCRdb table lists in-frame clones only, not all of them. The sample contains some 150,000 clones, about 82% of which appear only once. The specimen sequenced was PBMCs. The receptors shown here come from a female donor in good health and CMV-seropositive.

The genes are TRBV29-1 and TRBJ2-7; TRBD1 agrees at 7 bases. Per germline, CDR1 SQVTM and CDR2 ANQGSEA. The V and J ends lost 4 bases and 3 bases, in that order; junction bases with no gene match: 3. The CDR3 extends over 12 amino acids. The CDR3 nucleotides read TGCAGCGTTGGCCGGGACAGCTACGAGCAGTACTTC. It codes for CSVGRDSYEQYF.

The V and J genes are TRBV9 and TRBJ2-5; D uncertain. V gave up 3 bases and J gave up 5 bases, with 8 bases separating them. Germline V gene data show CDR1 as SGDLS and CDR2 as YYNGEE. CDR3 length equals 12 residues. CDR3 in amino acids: CASSADWETQYF. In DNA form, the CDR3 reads TGTGCCAGCAGCGCAGACTGGGAGACCCAGTACTTC.

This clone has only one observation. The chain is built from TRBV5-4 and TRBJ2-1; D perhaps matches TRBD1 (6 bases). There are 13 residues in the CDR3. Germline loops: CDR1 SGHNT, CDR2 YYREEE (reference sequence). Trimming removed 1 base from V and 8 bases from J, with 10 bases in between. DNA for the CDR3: TGTGCCAGCAGCTTGACAGGGTTGGATGAGCAGTTCTTC. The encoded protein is CASSLTGLDEQFF.

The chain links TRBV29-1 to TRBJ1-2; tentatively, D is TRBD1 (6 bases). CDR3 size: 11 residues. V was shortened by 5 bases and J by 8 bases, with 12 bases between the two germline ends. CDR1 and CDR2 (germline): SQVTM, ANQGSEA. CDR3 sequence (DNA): TGCAGCGTTCGAGGGGGGGACGGCTACACCTTC. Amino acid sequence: CSVRGGDGYTF. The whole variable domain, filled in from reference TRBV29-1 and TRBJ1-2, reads SAVISQKPSRDICQRGTSLTIQCQVDSQVTMMFWYRQQPGQSLTLIATANQGSEATYESGFVIDKFPISRPNLTFSTLTVSNMSPEDSSIYLCSVRGGDGYTFGSGTRLTVV.

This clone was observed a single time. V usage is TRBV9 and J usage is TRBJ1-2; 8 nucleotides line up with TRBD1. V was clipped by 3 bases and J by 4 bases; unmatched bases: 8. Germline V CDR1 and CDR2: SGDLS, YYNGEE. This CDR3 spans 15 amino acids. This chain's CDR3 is CASSAQGASGYGYTF. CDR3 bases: TGTGCCAGCAGCGCGCAGGGGGCGTCGGGCTATGGCTACACCTTC.

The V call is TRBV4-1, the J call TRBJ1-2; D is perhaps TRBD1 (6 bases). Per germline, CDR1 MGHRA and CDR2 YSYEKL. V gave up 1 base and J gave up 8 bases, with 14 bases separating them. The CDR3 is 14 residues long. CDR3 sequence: CASSQAQGFGGYTF. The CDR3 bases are TGCGCCAGCAGCCAAGCTCAGGGGTTCGGGGGCTACACCTTC.

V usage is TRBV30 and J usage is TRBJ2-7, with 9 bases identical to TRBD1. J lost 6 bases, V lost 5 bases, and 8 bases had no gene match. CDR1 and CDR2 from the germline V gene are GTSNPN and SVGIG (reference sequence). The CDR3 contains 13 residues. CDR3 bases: TGTGCCTGGGTGGGGACAGGGAAAGGCGAGCAGTACTTC. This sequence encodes CAWVGTGKGEQYF.

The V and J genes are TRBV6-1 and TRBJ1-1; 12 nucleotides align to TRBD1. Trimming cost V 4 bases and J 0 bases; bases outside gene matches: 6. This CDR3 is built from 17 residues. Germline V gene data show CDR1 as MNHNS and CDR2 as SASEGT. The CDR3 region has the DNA TGTGCCAGCAGTGTTCTGGGGACAGGGGGCATGAACACTGAAGCTTTCTTT. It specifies CASSVLGTGGMNTEAFF.

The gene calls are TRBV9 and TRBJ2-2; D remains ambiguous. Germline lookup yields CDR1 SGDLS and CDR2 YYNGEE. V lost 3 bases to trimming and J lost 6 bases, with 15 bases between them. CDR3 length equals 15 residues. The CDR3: CASSATIPSSGELFF. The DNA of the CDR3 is TGTGCCAGCAGCGCTACGATTCCTAGTTCCGGGGAGCTGTTTTTT.

The CDR3 here is CATSQILREIYEQYF. Here the CDR3 DNA reads TGTGCCACCAGCCAAATACTCAGGGAAATCTACGAGCAGTACTTC. This rearrangement joins TRBV15 to TRBJ2-5, with TRBD1 as a possible D gene (5 bases). The end of the DNA fits TRBJ2-7 better, so the J call may be wrong. This CDR3 contains 15 residues. Germline values: CDR1 LNHNV, CDR2 YYDKDF (reference sequence).

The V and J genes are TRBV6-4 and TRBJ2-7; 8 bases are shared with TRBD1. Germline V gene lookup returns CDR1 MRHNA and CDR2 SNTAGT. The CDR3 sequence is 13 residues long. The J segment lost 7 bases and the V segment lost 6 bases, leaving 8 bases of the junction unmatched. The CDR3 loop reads CASSDRTGTEQYF. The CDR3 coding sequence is TGTGCCAGCAGCGACCGGACAGGGACGGAGCAGTACTTC.

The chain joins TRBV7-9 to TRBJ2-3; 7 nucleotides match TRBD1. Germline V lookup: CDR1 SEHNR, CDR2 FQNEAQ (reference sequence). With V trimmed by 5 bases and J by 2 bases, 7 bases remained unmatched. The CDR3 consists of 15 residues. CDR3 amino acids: CASSLRDRPTDTQYF. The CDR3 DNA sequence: TGTGCCAGCAGCCTTCGGGACAGACCCACAGATACGCAGTATTTT.

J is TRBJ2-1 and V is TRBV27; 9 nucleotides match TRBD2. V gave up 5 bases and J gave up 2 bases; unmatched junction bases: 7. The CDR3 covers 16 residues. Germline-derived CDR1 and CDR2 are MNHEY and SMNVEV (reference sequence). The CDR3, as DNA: TGTGCCAGCAGTCCCATTGCGGGAGGGCCCTACAATGAGCAGTTCTTC. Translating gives CASSPIAGGPYNEQFF.